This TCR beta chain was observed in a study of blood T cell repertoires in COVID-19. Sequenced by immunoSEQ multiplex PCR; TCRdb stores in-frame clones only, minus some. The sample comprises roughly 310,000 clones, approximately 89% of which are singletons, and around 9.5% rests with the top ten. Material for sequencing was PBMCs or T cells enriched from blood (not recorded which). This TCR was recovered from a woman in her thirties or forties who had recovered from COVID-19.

CDR3 region: CASSLAGGPYEQYF. The CDR3 bases are TGTGCCAGCAGCTTAGCGGGGGGGCCATACGAGCAGTACTTC. This rearrangement joins TRBV5-4 to TRBJ2-7, with 10 bases fitting TRBD2. Trimming cost V 2 bases and J 4 bases; bases outside gene matches: 3. This CDR3 comprises 14 residues. Germline V gene sequence: CDR1 SGHNT, CDR2 YYREEE (reference sequence). Full variable domain (missing parts from reference TRBV5-4 and TRBJ2-7): ETGVTQSPTHLIKTRGQQVTLRCSSQSGHNTVSWYQQALGQGPQFIFQYYREEENGRGNFPPRFSGLQFPNYSSELNVNALELDDSALYLCASSLAGGPYEQYFGPGTRLTVT.